The 22 T cell receptor beta chains below all came from one sample that was sequenced in a study of neoadjuvant nivolumab and ipilimumab in lung cancer. This table comes from immunoSEQ multiplex PCR, and its TCRdb copy is limited to in-frame clones, with some not included. The table includes 6,500 to 8,000 clones, approximately 79% detected once. The material sequenced was tumor tissue, taken after neoadjuvant nivolumab, alone or with ipilimumab, at or shortly before surgery. These receptors came from an adult with non-small cell lung cancer.

V gene TRBV19 combines with J gene TRBJ1-5; D is unresolved. CDR3 length equals 14 residues. Germline assignment: CDR1 LNHDA and CDR2 SQIVND (reference sequence). Between the trimmed V and J ends, which lost 4 bases and 5 bases, there was a span of 12 bases. DNA for the CDR3: TGTGCCAGTAGTAACGAGGTTACAGATCAGCCCCAGCATTTT. Its protein product is CASSNEVTDQPQHF.

This chain connects TRBV6-1 to TRBJ2-7; D is ambiguous. In germline, CDR1 is MNHNS, CDR2 SASEGT. The CDR3 spans 13 residues. Deletions cut 5 bases from V and 1 base from J, with 9 bases between. The CDR3 sequence: CASSLRSSYEQYF. The CDR3 DNA reads TGTGCCAGCAGTCTACGCTCTTCCTACGAGCAGTACTTC.

V is TRBV29-1 and J is TRBJ2-6; tentative D call: TRBD2 (5 bases). CDR1 SQVTM and CDR2 ANQGSEA come from the germline V gene. This CDR3 is 14 amino acids long. V was pared by 3 bases and J by 2 bases, with 8 bases between. The chain's CDR3 is CSVDERAGANVLTF. The CDR3 DNA follows: TGCAGCGTTGATGAGAGGGCTGGGGCCAACGTCCTGACTTTC.

The chain carries TRBV20-1 and TRBJ2-1, with D perhaps matching TRBD1 (6 bases). The CDR3 spans 11 residues. Germline V CDR1 and CDR2: DFQATT, SNEGSKA (reference sequence). Trimming pared 8 bases from V and 5 bases from J, leaving 10 bases between. CDR3 sequence (DNA): TGCAGTTGGACAGCAAACAATGAGCAGTTCTTC. Translating it yields CSWTANNEQFF.

The chain links TRBV6-5 to TRBJ2-7, with 9 bases matching TRBD1. Looked up from germline, CDR1 is MNHEY and CDR2 is SVGAGI. J lost 6 bases, V lost 1 base, and 4 bases had no gene match. CDR3 length: 14 amino acids. For the CDR3, the DNA is TGTGCCAGCAGTTACTACAGGGGGCGAGGCGAGCAGTACTTC. Translating it yields CASSYYRGRGEQYF.

The count of this clone is one. The V and J genes are TRBV6-5 and TRBJ2-2; D possibly matches TRBD1 or TRBD2 (5 bases each). The V end was cut by 6 bases, the J end by 4 bases, with 12 bases between. The CDR3 is made up of 14 amino acids. The V gene's germline CDR1 is MNHEY and CDR2 SVGAGI. CDR3 bases: TGTGCCAGCAGGGAAGGGACGGCCACCGGGGAGCTGTTTTTT. This codes for CASREGTATGELFF.

The rearrangement joins TRBV2 to TRBJ1-4; 8 bases line up with TRBD1. V was clipped by 6 bases and J by 10 bases; unmatched bases: 16. Germline V CDR1 and CDR2: SNHLY, FYNNEI. The CDR3 covers 16 residues. Here the CDR3 reads CASSQRQGLALGKLFF. For the CDR3, the DNA is TGTGCCAGCAGCCAAAGACAGGGGTTAGCCCTGGGAAAACTGTTTTTT.

This chain joins TRBV6-1 and TRBJ1-1; the D is unclear. The CDR3 consists of 15 residues. The germline V gene encodes CDR1 MNHNS and CDR2 SASEGT. V dropped 3 bases and J dropped 6 bases, with 17 bases sitting between them. The DNA for the CDR3 is TGTGCCAGCAGTGATTGGAGGGCAAGTATACCTGAAGCTTTCTTT. This encodes CASSDWRASIPEAFF.

The V call is TRBV5-1, the J call TRBJ1-1; D is unclear. V was clipped by 1 base and J by 8 bases, with 18 bases between them. CDR3 size: 15 residues. Germline V CDR1 and CDR2: SGHRS, YFSETQ. The CDR3 here is CASSLSSDGGGEAFF. Here the CDR3 DNA reads TGCGCCAGCAGCTTGTCTTCGGATGGAGGCGGGGAAGCTTTCTTT.

The chain combines TRBV9 with TRBJ2-5; D gene uncertain. CDR3 length: 13 amino acids. Trimming removed 0 bases from V and 3 bases from J, with 6 bases in between. Germline-derived CDR1 and CDR2 are SGDLS and YYNGEE. The CDR3 bases are TGTGCCAGCAGCGTAGATGAGGAAGAGACCCAGTACTTC. Translation gives CASSVDEEETQYF. Using reference TRBV9 and TRBJ2-5 for the parts outside the CDR3, the full variable domain is DSGVTQTPKHLITATGQRVTLRCSPRSGDLSVYWYQQSLDQGLQFLIQYYNGEERAKGNILERFSAQQFPDLHSELNLSSLELGDSALYFCASSVDEEETQYFGPGTRLLVL.

J is TRBJ2-7 and V is TRBV5-1; perhaps TRBD1 as D (6 bases). Deletions cut 4 bases from V and 3 bases from J, with 14 bases between. Per germline, CDR1 SGHRS and CDR2 YFSETQ. CDR3 length: 14 amino acids. The CDR3 is CASSKQGLRYEQYF. CDR3 nucleotides: TGCGCCAGCAGCAAACAGGGTCTTCGCTACGAGCAGTACTTC.

This clone was seen only a few times. The chain is built from TRBV28 and TRBJ1-5; a possible D gene is TRBD1 (6 bases). The V and J ends lost 10 bases and 4 bases respectively, with 17 bases between them. The length of the CDR3 is 14 residues. Per the germline V gene, CDR1 is MDHEN and CDR2 is SYDVKM. The CDR3: CATEVRGRNQPQHF. As DNA, the CDR3 is TGTGCCACCGAAGTCAGGGGACGAAATCAGCCCCAGCATTTT.

Here the CDR3 DNA reads TGTGCCAGCAGCTTAGGCCCTGCTCGGGAGACCCAGTACTTC. Residues: CASSLGPARETQYF. The rearrangement joins TRBV11-2 to TRBJ2-5; unclear D gene. CDR1 and CDR2 (germline): SGHAT, FQNNGV. V lost 1 base and J 5 bases, leaving 11 bases between the germline ends. CDR3 length: 14 residues.

The CDR3 sequence: CASSLGTGTDTQYF. DNA of the CDR3: TGTGCCAGCAGCTTGGGGACAGGGACAGATACGCAGTATTTT. The chain is built from TRBV5-6 and TRBJ2-3, with 8 bases that match TRBD1. The CDR3 consists of 14 residues. Germline assignment: CDR1 SGHDT and CDR2 YYEEEE. V lost 0 bases to trimming and J lost 3 bases; unmatched junction nucleotides: 0.

The V gene is TRBV2, the J gene TRBJ1-1; TRBD1 might be the D (5 bases). The length of the CDR3 is 14 residues. Trimming shortened V by 6 bases and J by 5 bases, and 16 bases separated the two germline ends. Germline V gives CDR1 SNHLY, CDR2 FYNNEI. CDR3 in DNA: TGTGCCAGCAGCGGGTTCGGGGGAGGGACTGAAGCTTTCTTT. This translates into CASSGFGGGTEAFF.

The rearrangement joins TRBV6-1 to TRBJ2-7; 7 bases map to TRBD1. The V gene's germline CDR1 is MNHNS and CDR2 SASEGT. CDR3 size: 12 residues. V lost 11 bases, J lost 4 bases, and 8 bases stayed unmatched. This CDR3 is CASLTGRYEQYF. CDR3 nucleotide sequence: TGTGCCTCGTTGACAGGGCGATACGAGCAGTACTTC.

The V gene is TRBV6-5, the J gene TRBJ1-5; TRBD1 matches 7 bases. The CDR3 has 14 amino acids. With V trimmed by 6 bases and J by 2 bases, 4 bases remained unmatched. Germline CDR1 reads MNHEY; CDR2 reads SVGAGI. CDR3 in amino acids: CASRKTGRNQPQHF. DNA of the CDR3: TGTGCCAGCAGGAAGACAGGGCGCAATCAGCCCCAGCATTTT.

V is TRBV27 and J is TRBJ1-5; D remains unclear. Between the trimmed V and J ends, which lost 10 bases and 0 bases, there was a span of 16 bases. The CDR3 consists of 15 residues. Germline lookup yields CDR1 MNHEY and CDR2 SMNVEV (reference sequence). The CDR3 DNA reads TGTGCCAACCCCCGCGGGGTTTATAGCAATCAGCCCCAGCATTTT. Translating it yields CANPRGVYSNQPQHF.

The genes are TRBV28 and TRBJ1-2; possibly TRBD1 for D (5 bases). Per the germline V gene, CDR1 is MDHEN and CDR2 is SYDVKM. The CDR3 has 11 amino acids. The V end was cut by 5 bases, the J end by 7 bases, with 8 bases between. DNA for the CDR3: TGTGCCAGCAGTGCGGACACTGGCTACACCTTC. This encodes CASSADTGYTF.

V and J are TRBV25-1 and TRBJ2-7; 10 positions match TRBD1. CDR3 size: 17 residues. Germline loops: CDR1 MGHDK, CDR2 SYGVNS. V trimming: 3 bases; J trimming: 3 bases; junction bases outside the gene matches: 11. The CDR3 loop is CASSDYPRTGGFYEQYF. The CDR3, as DNA: TGTGCCAGCAGTGACTACCCCCGGACAGGGGGGTTCTACGAGCAGTACTTC.

The chain links TRBV9 to TRBJ1-3; tentative D call: TRBD1 (5 bases). Germline V CDR1 and CDR2: SGDLS, YYNGEE. This CDR3 spans 17 amino acids. The V and J ends lost 3 bases and 1 base respectively, with 17 bases between them. CDR3 region: CASSETPDSRSGNTIYF. In DNA form, the CDR3 reads TGTGCCAGCAGCGAAACCCCAGACAGCCGTTCTGGAAACACCATATATTTT. The full variable domain, completed using reference TRBV9 and TRBJ1-3, is DSGVTQTPKHLITATGQRVTLRCSPRSGDLSVYWYQQSLDQGLQFLIQYYNGEERAKGNILERFSAQQFPDLHSELNLSSLELGDSALYFCASSETPDSRSGNTIYFGEGSWLTVV.

In DNA, the CDR3 is TGCGCCAGCAGCCAAGATGAGGGAGTTGATGGGGAGACCCAGTACTTC. It codes for CASSQDEGVDGETQYF. The chain links TRBV4-1 to TRBJ2-5; D is perhaps TRBD2 (5 bases). V lost 0 bases to trimming and J lost 5 bases, with 16 bases between them. From germline, CDR1 is MGHRA and CDR2 YSYEKL. The CDR3 length is 16 residues.